A single sample gave rise to the 15 T cell receptor beta chains below, sequenced in a study of blood T cell repertoires in COVID-19. TCRdb's table, derived via immunoSEQ multiplex PCR, lists solely in-frame clones and lacks some. This sample has roughly 110,000 clones, with 80% to 85% found just once. The sample consisted of peripheral blood. The receptors derive from a woman in her seventies with acute or convalescent COVID-19.

V is TRBV11-2 and J is TRBJ1-2; weak D call: TRBD1 (6 bases). The CDR3 is made up of 14 amino acids. Germline assignment: CDR1 SGHAT and CDR2 FQNNGV. Trimming pared 0 bases from V and 7 bases from J, leaving 12 bases between. DNA of the CDR3: TGTGCCAGCAGCTTAGAAATTCTGGGGGCTGGCTACACCTTC. The encoded protein is CASSLEILGAGYTF.

The chain employs TRBV12-3 or TRBV12-4 and TRBJ2-7; D might be TRBD2 (5 bases). V was clipped by 2 bases and J by 6 bases, with 11 bases between them. There are 13 residues in the CDR3. The DNA of the CDR3 is TGTGCCAGCAGTTTACTTGCTAGCACCGAGCAGTACTTC. Protein sequence: CASSLLASTEQYF.

The rearrangement joins TRBV28 to TRBJ1-2; TRBD1 matches at 11 bases. Germline V CDR1 and CDR2: MDHEN, SYDVKM. This CDR3 comprises 15 residues. Trimming at V came to 3 bases and at J to 4 bases, leaving 4 bases not matched to a gene. The CDR3 protein is CASSLMDRGLYGYTF. The DNA of the CDR3 is TGTGCCAGCAGTTTGATGGACAGGGGGCTCTATGGCTACACCTTC.

This clone was seen a single time. The chain joins TRBV27 to TRBJ2-1; a weak D match, TRBD2 (5 bases). Germline CDR1 MNHEY, CDR2 SMNVEV (reference sequence). CDR3 length: 15 amino acids. V gave up 5 bases and J gave up 0 bases, with 11 bases separating them. CDR3 nucleotides: TGTGCCAGCAGTCCCCGAGGGCGCTCCTACAATGAGCAGTTCTTC. The encoded protein is CASSPRGRSYNEQFF.

V and J are TRBV6-2 or TRBV6-3 and TRBJ2-5, with a possible D match to TRBD2 (5 bases). Between the trimmed V and J ends, which lost 0 bases and 1 base, there was a span of 9 bases. The length of the CDR3 is 15 residues. Germline CDR1 and CDR2: MNHEY and SVGEGT. Written as DNA, the CDR3 is TGTGCCAGCAGTTACTCGAACGGGATCCAAGAGACCCAGTACTTC. This sequence encodes CASSYSNGIQETQYF.

The J gene is TRBJ1-5, the V gene TRBV15; 9 positions agree with TRBD1. Looked up from germline, CDR1 is LNHNV and CDR2 is YYDKDF (reference sequence). The length of the CDR3 is 15 residues. V lost 5 bases and J lost 6; bases outside the gene matches: 8. The CDR3 region has the DNA TGTGCCACCAGCTACCGGGACAGGGTGGGTCAGCCCCAGCATTTT. Translation: CATSYRDRVGQPQHF.

The rearrangement uses TRBV2 and TRBJ2-7, with a tentative D call TRBD1 (6 bases). Germline values: CDR1 SNHLY, CDR2 FYNNEI. The V gene lost 10 bases and the J gene lost 2 bases, with 15 bases spanning the gap. The CDR3 has 13 residues. CDR3 sequence reads: CATTGTPTYEQYF. The CDR3 DNA reads TGTGCCACTACCGGGACACCGACCTACGAGCAGTACTTC.

The V gene is TRBV5-1, the J gene TRBJ2-7; 10 nucleotides match TRBD2. Germline CDR1 is SGHRS and CDR2 is YFSETQ. The length of the CDR3 is 15 residues. After removal of 3 bases from V and 3 bases from J, the junction contained 6 bases not matched to a gene. CDR3 sequence: CASSSLAGDHYEQYF. DNA of the CDR3: TGCGCCAGCAGCTCGCTAGCGGGAGATCACTACGAGCAGTACTTC.

The V gene is TRBV28, the J gene TRBJ1-5; D is possibly TRBD1 (6 bases). This CDR3 has 14 amino acids. Germline loops: CDR1 MDHEN, CDR2 SYDVKM. The V and J ends lost 5 bases and 6 bases respectively, with 14 bases between them. This CDR3 reads CASSAGGAGQPQHF. DNA for the CDR3: TGTGCCAGCAGTGCGGGGGGCGCGGGTCAGCCCCAGCATTTT.

The chain joins TRBV6-6 to TRBJ1-2; TRBD1 agrees at 7 bases. Germline V gene data show CDR1 as MNHNY and CDR2 as SVGAGI (reference sequence). The CDR3 runs to 15 residues. J was trimmed by 0 bases and V by 6 bases; bases with no gene match: 7. This chain's CDR3 is CASRGQGTANYGYTF. As DNA, the CDR3 is TGTGCCAGCAGAGGGCAGGGGACAGCTAACTATGGCTACACCTTC.

In nucleotides, the CDR3 is TGTGCCAGCAGCACCCAGGGTCAAGAGACCCAGTACTTC. It yields the protein CASSTQGQETQYF. The genes are TRBV12-3 or TRBV12-4 and TRBJ2-5, with a possible D match to TRBD1 (5 bases). V lost 6 bases, J lost 2 bases, and 10 bases lay in between. CDR3 length: 13 amino acids.

V and J are TRBV29-1 and TRBJ1-1, with TRBD1 as a possible D gene (6 bases). There are 16 residues in the CDR3. The germline V and J ends were trimmed by 0 bases and 1 base, with 15 bases remaining between them. Per germline, CDR1 SQVTM and CDR2 ANQGSEA. The CDR3 loop is CSVEDSSGTTNTEAFF. CDR3 bases: TGCAGCGTTGAAGACTCTTCCGGGACAACGAACACTGAAGCTTTCTTT.

V gene TRBV5-4 combines with J gene TRBJ2-7; 9 nucleotides agree with TRBD1. The CDR3 runs 14 residues. In germline, CDR1 is SGHNT, CDR2 YYREEE (reference sequence). V was pared by 2 bases and J by 6 bases, with 6 bases of the junction left unmatched. CDR3 bases: TGTGCCAGCAGCTTCGTAACAGGGGGCGGCGAGCAGTACTTC. Translation: CASSFVTGGGEQYF.

The chain combines TRBV6-5 with TRBJ1-3; D gene ambiguous. The V end lost 8 bases, the J end lost 0 bases, and 5 bases lay between the germline ends. The CDR3 consists of 12 residues. Germline-derived CDR1 and CDR2 are MNHEY and SVGAGI. Here the CDR3 reads CASSGSGNTIYF. The CDR3 DNA sequence: TGTGCCAGCTCAGGCTCTGGAAACACCATATATTTT.

The J gene is TRBJ1-3, the V gene TRBV19; 8 nucleotides line up with TRBD1. The CDR3 runs 16 residues. Germline CDR1 reads LNHDA; CDR2 reads SQIVND (reference sequence). V lost 5 bases, J lost 6 bases, and 12 bases stayed unmatched. The CDR3 coding sequence is TGTGCCAGTAGTCTTCACCCTGGACAGGGCGTAAACACCATATATTTT. Amino acids: CASSLHPGQGVNTIYF.